These 4 T cell receptor beta chains originate from one sample sequenced in a study of T cell changes during pregnancy in multiple sclerosis. TCRdb's table, derived via immunoSEQ multiplex PCR, lists solely in-frame clones and lacks some. The sample includes 35,000 to 45,000 clones, about 91% of them seen just once. The sample here was CD4+ T cells from peripheral blood mononuclear cells, taken after pregnancy. These receptors were obtained from a female donor in good health, enrolled as a control in a pregnancy study.

The chain joins TRBV28 to TRBJ1-5, with 9 bases lining up with TRBD1. CDR3 length equals 15 residues. The junction had 10 bases not matched to a gene; V was cut back by 6 bases and J by 7 bases. The V gene's germline CDR1 is MDHEN and CDR2 SYDVKM. The CDR3: CASRSTGGRLQPQHF. The CDR3 DNA is TGTGCCAGCAGATCGACAGGGGGGCGATTGCAGCCCCAGCATTTT.

For the CDR3, the DNA is TGTGCCAGCAGCCCCACCGGGACAGACAGGGAGCTGTTTTTT. It yields the protein CASSPTGTDRELFF. This chain joins TRBV7-9 and TRBJ2-2; 7 bases fit TRBD1. The CDR3 totals 14 residues. CDR1 is SEHNR and CDR2 is FQNEAQ in the germline V gene (reference sequence). V lost 5 bases and J lost 9; bases outside the gene matches: 9.

This chain uses TRBV7-8 with TRBJ1-6; TRBD1 matches 10 bases. This CDR3 has 14 amino acids. Germline lookup yields CDR1 SGHVS and CDR2 FQNEAQ. J lost 7 bases, V lost 7 bases, and 4 bases had no gene match. The CDR3 DNA is TGTGCCAGCACCCCGACAGGGGGCAATTCACCCCTCCACTTT. Protein sequence: CASTPTGGNSPLHF.

In this sample, this clone turned up once. This chain joins TRBV28 and TRBJ2-7, with 10 bases aligning to TRBD2. Trimming cost V 3 bases and J 1 base; bases outside gene matches: 3. The CDR3 length is 15 residues. CDR1 is MDHEN and CDR2 is SYDVKM in the germline V gene. CDR3 loop: CASSFGSGGSYEQYF. CDR3 DNA sequence: TGTGCCAGCAGTTTTGGTAGCGGGGGGTCCTACGAGCAGTACTTC.